This T cell receptor (beta chain) originates from a study of T cell responses to AZD1222 COVID-19 vaccine. Points from the study as a whole: The sample set comprised mostly white British donors with more females, and clonal diversity was possibly underestimated. Only 5 or 6 people who got AZD1222 tested seropositive at baseline. No day 14 peak samples; only post-peak repertoires were characterized. As reported, nearly half of all spike-specific TCRs target variant regions that are unmutated.

Per the germline V gene, CDR1 is SNHLY and CDR2 is FYNNEI. The CDR3 has 14 residues. The V gene lost 9 bases and the J gene lost 0 bases, with 14 bases spanning the gap. Profiled with immunoSEQ multiplex PCR; TCRdb holds only in-frame clones, not every one. The sample shows roughly 93,000 clones, roughly nine tenths of them seen only once. Concerning this clone itself: Its antigen is still unknown.

The chain couples TRBV2 to TRBJ1-1, with TRBD1 as a possible D gene (5 bases). The clonotype originates from an adult in good health. The material sequenced was peripheral blood, taken on day 0 of AZD1222 vaccination. The CDR3 nucleotides read TGTGCCAGTCTCCCGGGACTGATGAACACTGAAGCTTTCTTT. Protein product: CASLPGLMNTEAFF.